The 17 T cell receptor beta chains below come from one sample, sequenced in a study of chemoradiotherapy in HPV16-positive cancers. TCRdb's table, derived via immunoSEQ multiplex PCR, lists solely in-frame clones and lacks some. The data show 6,000 or so clones, 70% to 85% seen once. Source: tumor tissue, taken from a patient who underwent chemoradiotherapy. All receptors derive from a human donor with HPV-associated anogenital cancer.

As to this clone: Germline is not matched at one junction end, which may reflect a read error. The CDR3 reads CASRGSSHEQYF. DNA of the CDR3: TGCGCCAGCAGAGGGTCCTCCCACGAGCAGTACTTC. The chain couples TRBV5-1 to TRBJ2-7; D gene unclear. The CDR3 loop spans 12 amino acids. In germline, CDR1 is SGHRS, CDR2 YFSETQ.

The J gene is TRBJ2-3, the V gene TRBV27; 13 bases agree with TRBD2. V was pared by 5 bases and J by 1 base, with 6 bases of the junction left unmatched. Germline values: CDR1 MNHEY, CDR2 SMNVEV (reference sequence). The CDR3 is 17 residues long. The CDR3 DNA follows: TGTGCCAGCAGTCACGGACTAGCGGGGGCGGGCACAGATACGCAGTATTTT. The encoded protein is CASSHGLAGAGTDTQYF.

This clone was found once. The chain recombines TRBV30 with TRBJ1-6, with 10 bases matching TRBD1. Germline trimming cut 5 bases from V and 8 bases from J; bases unmatched to any gene: 3. The CDR3 covers 13 residues. Germline CDR1 is GTSNPN and CDR2 is SVGIG (reference sequence). The CDR3 DNA sequence: TGTGCCTGGGATGGACAGGGGGATTCACCCCTCCACTTT. It codes for CAWDGQGDSPLHF.

The chain recombines TRBV7-8 with TRBJ2-7; D uncertain. The CDR3 sequence is 14 residues long. V lost 3 bases and J 1 base, leaving 10 bases between the germline ends. Germline V lookup: CDR1 SGHVS, CDR2 FQNEAQ. The DNA for the CDR3 is TGTGCCAGCAGCTTGTCGGAGACGTCCTACGAGCAGTACTTC. Encoded protein: CASSLSETSYEQYF.

The J gene is TRBJ2-1, the V gene TRBV7-9; 11 bases align to TRBD2. Per germline, CDR1 SEHNR and CDR2 FQNEAQ (reference sequence). This CDR3 has 18 residues. The junction had 11 bases not matched to a gene; V was cut back by 4 bases and J by 3 bases. The chain's CDR3 is CASSSGLAGGLSYNEQFF. CDR3 nucleotides: TGTGCCAGCAGCTCGGGTTTAGCGGGGGGGCTGAGCTACAATGAGCAGTTCTTC.

The V and J genes are TRBV19 and TRBJ2-6, with D maybe TRBD2 (7 bases). Per the germline V gene, CDR1 is LNHDA and CDR2 is SQIVND (reference sequence). V was clipped by 4 bases and J by 2 bases, with 18 bases between them. The CDR3 is 18 amino acids. CDR3 DNA: TGTGCCAGTAGTAGAGTAGGTACGGGGGGCGCTGGGGCCAACGTCCTGACTTTC. Translated: CASSRVGTGGAGANVLTF.

V is TRBV27 and J is TRBJ2-5; D might be TRBD2 (5 bases). The CDR3 is 14 residues long. Germline V gives CDR1 MNHEY, CDR2 SMNVEV (reference sequence). Trimming shortened V by 4 bases and J by 5 bases, and 14 bases separated the two germline ends. CDR3 nucleotides: TGTGCCAGCAGTTCCCGCCGACGGGGTGAGACCCAGTACTTC. Protein product: CASSSRRRGETQYF.

The chain combines TRBV19 with TRBJ2-7; D is perhaps TRBD2 (6 bases). Germline V gene sequence: CDR1 LNHDA, CDR2 SQIVND (reference sequence). V was cut by 2 bases and J by 4 bases, with 9 bases left in between. There are 13 residues in the CDR3. The CDR3 spells CASSIPGTYEQYF. The DNA of the CDR3 is TGTGCCAGTAGTATACCCGGGACTTACGAGCAGTACTTC.

The rearrangement uses TRBV27 and TRBJ1-2, with D possibly being TRBD1 (5 bases). CDR3 length: 15 residues. Per the germline V gene, CDR1 is MNHEY and CDR2 is SMNVEV (reference sequence). The ends were cut back, 3 bases at V and 5 bases at J, with 16 bases in the middle. Here the CDR3 reads CASSFTVGGGYGYTF. DNA for the CDR3: TGTGCCAGCAGTTTTACGGTCGGGGGAGGGTATGGCTACACCTTC.

The J gene is TRBJ2-2, the V gene TRBV6-5; D gene uncertain. CDR1 MNHEY and CDR2 SVGAGI come from the germline V gene. The CDR3 length is 12 residues. The V end lost 0 bases, the J end lost 8 bases, and 4 bases lay between the germline ends. CDR3 sequence reads: CASSYSQGELFF. CDR3 sequence (DNA): TGTGCCAGCAGTTACTCGCAGGGGGAGCTGTTTTTT.

The chain is built from TRBV4-1 and TRBJ1-4; possible D gene TRBD1, 5 bases. The V gene lost 0 bases and the J gene lost 7 bases, with 12 bases spanning the gap. The CDR3 extends over 15 amino acids. CDR1 is MGHRA and CDR2 is YSYEKL in the germline V gene. CDR3 residues: CASSQDAGHREKLFF. The DNA of the CDR3 is TGCGCCAGCAGCCAAGATGCCGGACATCGTGAAAAACTGTTTTTT.

The chain has TRBV7-9 and TRBJ1-2; no clear D gene. This CDR3 is built from 14 residues. Germline V lookup: CDR1 SEHNR, CDR2 FQNEAQ (reference sequence). V lost 2 bases, J lost 7 bases, and 14 bases lay in between. CDR3: CASSLIAASGGYTF. CDR3 nucleotide sequence: TGTGCCAGCAGCTTAATAGCAGCCTCGGGTGGCTACACCTTC. Together with reference TRBV7-9 and TRBJ1-2, the CDR3 gives the full variable domain: DTGVSQNPRHKITKRGQNVTFRCDPISEHNRLYWYRQTLGQGPEFLTYFQNEAQLEKSRLLSDRFSAERPKGSFSTLEIQRTEQGDSAMYLCASSLIAASGGYTFGSGTRLTVV.

The CDR3 DNA is TGTGCCAGCTCACCCCTAGCGGGGGTTAGACAGTTCTTC. It yields the protein CASSPLAGVRQFF. The rearrangement links TRBV18 to TRBJ2-1, with 10 bases lining up with TRBD2. Unmatched junction bases numbered 6, after V lost 3 bases and J lost 13 bases. This CDR3 is built from 13 residues. The germline V gene encodes CDR1 KGHSH and CDR2 LQKENI.

V usage is TRBV5-4 and J usage is TRBJ1-2, with TRBD1 matching over 8 bases. There are 16 residues in the CDR3. J gave up 2 bases and V 4 bases, and 10 bases lay outside the gene matches. The germline gives CDR1 SGHNT, CDR2 YYREEE (reference sequence). The CDR3 DNA follows: TGTGCCAGCAGCCGTGAGAGGACAGGGAGGAACTATGGCTACACCTTC. Translated: CASSRERTGRNYGYTF.

The chain uses TRBV7-9 and TRBJ2-7; D is possibly TRBD1 or TRBD2 (6 bases each). CDR1 is SEHNR, CDR2 FQNEAQ, per germline (reference sequence). This CDR3 spans 15 amino acids. The V gene lost 1 base and the J gene lost 2 bases, with 12 bases spanning the gap. CDR3 in DNA: TGTGCCAGCAGCTTAGAAGGGGGGCACACCTACGAGCAGTACTTC. Translating gives CASSLEGGHTYEQYF.

This chain uses TRBV28 with TRBJ2-1; D is unresolved. The germline V gene encodes CDR1 MDHEN and CDR2 SYDVKM. With 3 bases removed from V and 2 bases from J, the gap between germline ends came to 8 bases. This CDR3 region has 14 residues. The CDR3 DNA follows: TGTGCCAGCAGTTTGGGCAATACCTACAATGAGCAGTTCTTC. Its translation: CASSLGNTYNEQFF.

The chain links TRBV6-4 to TRBJ2-3; D is undetermined. This CDR3 has 11 amino acids. From germline, CDR1 is MRHNA and CDR2 SNTAGT. V lost 0 bases to trimming and J lost 6 bases, with 1 base between them. CDR3 nucleotides: TGTGCCAGCAGTGACTCGGATACGCAGTATTTT. Translated, it gives CASSDSDTQYF.